The rows below give T cell receptor beta chains drawn from one sample of a study of metastatic and nonmetastatic thyroid tumors. TCRdb called clones again from the PCR reads with MiXCR. Here the sample spans approximately 31,000 clones, under 20% being singletons. The specimen sequenced was blood. The receptors were gathered from a female donor with papillary thyroid cancer or a benign thyroid nodule (not recorded which). Some clones in this sample may be carry-over from other donors' samples. Each CDR3 is given with its conserved first and last residue. The D gene is left open where the match is weak. Clone size is stated in some rows and not others, as once, few, many or a class when expanded.

v_gene	j_gene	d_gene	abundance	CDR3nt	CDR3aa
TRBV9	TRBJ2-1	TRBD1	many	TGTGCCAGCAGCTCCGGGACAGCCTCCTACAATGAGCAGTTCTTC	CASSSGTASYNEQFF
TRBV12-3/TRBV12-4	TRBJ1-1	TRBD1	many	TGTGCCAGCAGTCCATCCTTTGGGACAGCCCTAAACACTGAAGCTTTCTTT	CASSPSFGTALNTEAFF
TRBV20-1	TRBJ1-5	NA	many	TGCAGTGCTAGTGGGGGAGAGGTGCAGCCCCAGCATTTT	CSASGGEVQPQHF
TRBV28	TRBJ1-1	TRBD1	NA	TGTGCCAGCAGTAACGGGACAGGGAGCGACACCGAAGCTTTCTTT	CASSNGTGSDTEAFF
TRBV19	TRBJ1-5	NA	many	TGTGCCAGTAGTGTCGGGACTCCGAGCAATCAGCCCCAGCATTTT	CASSVGTPSNQPQHF
TRBV29-1	TRBJ2-1	NA	few	TGCAGCGTTGAACACACGGCGGGGAATGAGCAGTTCTTC	CSVEHTAGNEQFF
TRBV12-5	TRBJ1-2	TRBD1	many	TGTGCTAGTGGCCGCGTACAGGGGAACTATGGCTACACCTTC	CASGRVQGNYGYTF
TRBV7-2	TRBJ2-3	NA	many	TGTGCCAGCAGCTCCCAAGCGGAGGCAGATACGCAGTATTTT	CASSSQAEADTQYF
TRBV6-1	TRBJ2-2	NA	few	TGTGCCAGCAGCGTTGGGCGTCGGGGCTGGGAGCTGTTTTTT	CASSVGRRGWELFF
TRBV6-1	TRBJ1-2	NA	few	TGTGCCAGCAGTGAAGAGGAGACAGGTTTAAATGGCTACACCTTC	CASSEEETGLNGYTF
TRBV5-1	TRBJ1-3	NA	many	TGCGCCAGCAGCCCCGGTGGGGCCTCTGGAAACACCATATATTTT	CASSPGGASGNTIYF
TRBV6-1	TRBJ1-2	NA	NA	TGTGCCAGCAGTGCCGACTGGGGTGGCTACACCTTC	CASSADWGGYTF
TRBV15	TRBJ2-3	NA	many	TGTGCCACCAGCAGCGGGGTGAGGTCAGATACAGATACGCAGTATTTT	CATSSGVRSDTDTQYF
TRBV9	TRBJ1-4	NA	many	TGTGCCAGCAGCGTAGCAGGGGCAAACGAAAAACTGTTTTTT	CASSVAGANEKLFF
TRBV5-4	TRBJ1-1	TRBD1	NA	TGTGCCAGCAGGGCAGGGGGTGACACTGAAGCTTTCTTT	CASRAGGDTEAFF
TRBV28	TRBJ2-5	NA	many	TGTGCCAGCAGTTTGCTCCAAGAGACCCAGTACTTC	CASSLLQETQYF
TRBV4-1	TRBJ2-7	TRBD1	many	TGCGCCAGCAGCCAGCCCGGGACAGGGACCTACGAGCAGTACTTC	CASSQPGTGTYEQYF
TRBV20-1	TRBJ2-7	NA	many	TGCAGTGCTCAGTCCTACCAGGGTACCTTACTCTACGAGCAGTACTTC	CSAQSYQGTLLYEQYF
TRBV7-2	TRBJ2-2	NA	many	TGTGCCAGCAGCGGTTGGGGGGGGGCGCACACCGGGGAGCTGTTTTTT	CASSGWGGAHTGELFF
TRBV28	TRBJ1-5	NA	medium-sized	TGTGCCAGTTATAGCAATCAGCCCCAGCATTTT	CASYSNQPQHF
TRBV18	TRBJ1-4	NA	NA	TGTGCCAGCTCACCCCGCGGACGGCAGCTGAATGAAAAACTGTTTTTT	CASSPRGRQLNEKLFF
TRBV6-2/TRBV6-3	TRBJ2-3	TRBD1	many	TGTGCCAGCAGTTACGACAGGGGCGGCACAGATACGCAGTATTTT	CASSYDRGGTDTQYF
TRBV10-1	TRBJ1-4	NA	many	TGCGCCAGCAGTGAGGGACCTAATGAAAAACTGTTTTTT	CASSEGPNEKLFF
TRBV11-2	TRBJ2-1	TRBD2	many	TGTGCCAGCAGCTTAGTACTAGCGGGTTACAATGAGCAGTTCTTC	CASSLVLAGYNEQFF
TRBV4-2	TRBJ2-1	TRBD2	many	TGTGCCAGCAGCCCACAACTGACTAGCGGGGGGGGTAATGAGCAGTTCTTC	CASSPQLTSGGGNEQFF
TRBV11-2	TRBJ2-1	NA	NA	TGTGCCAGCATCTCCGGGACATCCTACAATGAGCAGTTCTTC	CASISGTSYNEQFF
TRBV20-1	TRBJ1-2	NA	NA	TGCAGTGCTCAGTACGAAGGGACTTTCTATGGCTACACCTTC	CSAQYEGTFYGYTF
TRBV6-1	TRBJ2-2	TRBD1	few	TGTGCCAGCAGTGAAAGTACTGGACAGGGGACCGGGGAGCTGTTTTTT	CASSESTGQGTGELFF
TRBV11-1	TRBJ2-7	TRBD2	NA	TGTGCCAGCAGCTTCCACGGACTAGCGGGGGGGCGGTACGTGTACGAGCAGTACTTC	CASSFHGLAGGRYVYEQYF
TRBV5-1	TRBJ1-2	TRBD1	many	TGCGCCAGCAGCTCAACAGGGGAGGGTGGCTACACCTTC	CASSSTGEGGYTF
TRBV18	TRBJ2-7	NA	NA	TGTGCCAGCTCACCAGCAGGAGATGGCTACGAGCAGTACTTC	CASSPAGDGYEQYF